A selection of T cell receptor beta chains follows, all from one sample in a study of blood T cells in healthy people across ages. TCRdb reprocessed the 5' RACE reads with MiXCR, giving one entry per CDR3 protein. Found here are about 650,000 distinct CDR3 sequences, under 65% of them singletons; the top ten hold roughly 13%. Sequenced input: blood. The receptors shown here come from a woman aged 80 or over in good health. Both conserved end residues are part of each CDR3. D genes are given only for firm matches. Rows may omit the clone size; those that give it use once, few, many or a size class.

CDR3 DNA: TGTGCCAGCCGCGTGACAGGGGGGTCTGGCTACACCTTC; CDR3 protein: CASRVTGGSGYTF; clone size: .; J gene: TRBJ1-2; V gene: TRBV12-3/TRBV12-4; D gene: TRBD1
CDR3 DNA: TGTGCCAGCAGTTTGAACCCAGGTGCAGATACGCAGTATTTT; CDR3 protein: CASSLNPGADTQYF; clone size: many; J gene: TRBJ2-3; V gene: TRBV12-3/TRBV12-4; D gene: .
CDR3 DNA: TGCAGCGTGACTCCCTACAATGAGCAGTTCTTC; CDR3 protein: CSVTPYNEQFF; clone size: .; J gene: TRBJ2-1; V gene: TRBV29-1; D gene: .
CDR3 DNA: TGTGCCAGCAGTTTAGCGAACAGGGCCAATGAGCAGTTCTTC; CDR3 protein: CASSLANRANEQFF; clone size: .; J gene: TRBJ2-1; V gene: TRBV12-3/TRBV12-4; D gene: .
CDR3 DNA: TGTGCCAGCAGCGTAGAGGAGGGGGCTAAGATTAACTATGGCTACACCTTC; CDR3 protein: CASSVEEGAKINYGYTF; clone size: .; J gene: TRBJ1-2; V gene: TRBV9; D gene: TRBD1
CDR3 DNA: TGTGCCAGCAGCTTAACTCCAGACAATGAGCAGTTCTTC; CDR3 protein: CASSLTPDNEQFF; clone size: many; J gene: TRBJ2-1; V gene: TRBV11-1; D gene: .
CDR3 DNA: TGCGCCAGCAGCTTGCTAGGAGGCCAAGATCAGCCCCAGCATTTT; CDR3 protein: CASSLLGGQDQPQHF; clone size: .; J gene: TRBJ1-5; V gene: TRBV5-1; D gene: .
CDR3 DNA: TGCAGTGCTTCTAGCTTTAGCGGGAGCACAGATACGCAGTATTTT; CDR3 protein: CSASSFSGSTDTQYF; clone size: few; J gene: TRBJ2-3; V gene: TRBV20-1; D gene: TRBD2
CDR3 DNA: TGTGCCAGCATTGAGAGGGCTAGCGGGACGACGCAGTATTTT; CDR3 protein: CASIERASGTTQYF; clone size: .; J gene: TRBJ2-3; V gene: TRBV2; D gene: TRBD2
CDR3 DNA: TGTGCCGGCAGGGGCATTCTGAACACTGAAGCTTTCTTT; CDR3 protein: CAGRGILNTEAFF; clone size: .; J gene: TRBJ1-1; V gene: TRBV6-2/TRBV6-3; D gene: .
CDR3 DNA: TGCAGTGCTAGAGATCCATCAGGGGGCCTAGCGGGAGGGCAGCACGAGCAGTACTTC; CDR3 protein: CSARDPSGGLAGGQHEQYF; clone size: .; J gene: TRBJ2-7; V gene: TRBV20-1; D gene: TRBD2
CDR3 DNA: TGCAGTGCTATAGTAGCGGGGGCCACCGGGGAGCTGTTTTTT; CDR3 protein: CSAIVAGATGELFF; clone size: few; J gene: TRBJ2-2; V gene: TRBV20-1; D gene: TRBD2
CDR3 DNA: TGCGCCAGCAGCTTGGTGGGACGGATCCAAGAGACCCAGTACTTC; CDR3 protein: CASSLVGRIQETQYF; clone size: many; J gene: TRBJ2-5; V gene: TRBV5-1; D gene: .
CDR3 DNA: TGTGCCAGCAGCACCATGGCTCGGGGCGAGCAGTACTTC; CDR3 protein: CASSTMARGEQYF; clone size: .; J gene: TRBJ2-7; V gene: TRBV7-9; D gene: .
CDR3 DNA: TGTGCCAGCCGCATGGGGGGGAACATTCAGTACTTC; CDR3 protein: CASRMGGNIQYF; clone size: many; J gene: TRBJ2-4; V gene: TRBV12-3/TRBV12-4; D gene: TRBD2
CDR3 DNA: TGTGCCAGCGCCACAGCCTACAATCAGCCCCAGCATTTT; CDR3 protein: CASATAYNQPQHF; clone size: few; J gene: TRBJ1-5; V gene: TRBV4-2; D gene: .
CDR3 DNA: TGTGCCAGCAGTTTAGTTGACGGAACACGTGGGCAGTTCTTC; CDR3 protein: CASSLVDGTRGQFF; clone size: .; J gene: TRBJ2-1; V gene: TRBV28; D gene: .
CDR3 DNA: TGTGCCAGCAGTCGCAGCACAGGAGACTTCCGTTACGAGCAGTACTTC; CDR3 protein: CASSRSTGDFRYEQYF; clone size: .; J gene: TRBJ2-7; V gene: TRBV7-9; D gene: .
CDR3 DNA: TGCGCCAACAGCCAAGAACACGGGCTGAAGATCTACGAGCAGTACTTC; CDR3 protein: CANSQEHGLKIYEQYF; clone size: .; J gene: TRBJ2-7; V gene: TRBV4-1; D gene: .
CDR3 DNA: TGCAGCGTTGAAAGAGGGGTCAATGAGCAGTTCTTC; CDR3 protein: CSVERGVNEQFF; clone size: .; J gene: TRBJ2-1; V gene: TRBV29-1; D gene: .
CDR3 DNA: TGTGCCAGCAGCTTAGGACCGGACGGACCCTACGAGCAGTACTTC; CDR3 protein: CASSLGPDGPYEQYF; clone size: few; J gene: TRBJ2-7; V gene: TRBV7-2; D gene: .
CDR3 DNA: TGTGCCAGCAGTCGCGACAGGTTCTACGAGCAGTACTTC; CDR3 protein: CASSRDRFYEQYF; clone size: many; J gene: TRBJ2-7; V gene: TRBV2; D gene: .
CDR3 DNA: TGTGCCAGCAGCAAGACCACAGGGCGCGGCGAGCAGTACTTC; CDR3 protein: CASSKTTGRGEQYF; clone size: .; J gene: TRBJ2-7; V gene: TRBV9; D gene: .
CDR3 DNA: TGTGCCAGCAGCCAAGATGAGGGTTCTAGCTATGGCTACACCTTC; CDR3 protein: CASSQDEGSSYGYTF; clone size: once; J gene: TRBJ1-2; V gene: TRBV4-2; D gene: .
CDR3 DNA: TGTGCCAGCAGTTTGTCGGTAGACGCGGCCAAAAACATTCAGTACTTC; CDR3 protein: CASSLSVDAAKNIQYF; clone size: .; J gene: TRBJ2-4; V gene: TRBV28; D gene: .
CDR3 DNA: TGTGCCAGCAGCAGAACACTATCGAACACCGGGGAGCTGTTTTTT; CDR3 protein: CASSRTLSNTGELFF; clone size: .; J gene: TRBJ2-2; V gene: TRBV3-1; D gene: .
CDR3 DNA: TGCAGTGCTAGTTCAGGGGCAGATAATTCACCCCTCCACTTT; CDR3 protein: CSASSGADNSPLHF; clone size: many; J gene: TRBJ1-6; V gene: TRBV20-1; D gene: .
CDR3 DNA: TGTGCCACCAGCAGGGGCGTTTATAATTCACCCCTCCACTTT; CDR3 protein: CATSRGVYNSPLHF; clone size: .; J gene: TRBJ1-6; V gene: TRBV15; D gene: .
CDR3 DNA: TGTGCCAGCAGCCTCCCAACCGGGGCAGAGTACAATGAGCAGTTCTTC; CDR3 protein: CASSLPTGAEYNEQFF; clone size: .; J gene: TRBJ2-1; V gene: TRBV28; D gene: .
CDR3 DNA: TGTGCCAGCAGCTTAGCAGACCCACCTTACAATGAGCAGTTCTTC; CDR3 protein: CASSLADPPYNEQFF; clone size: .; J gene: TRBJ2-1; V gene: TRBV7-3; D gene: .
CDR3 DNA: TGCAGTGCTAGATCATCCCCTCAGGACAGGGAAGGGATCGAGCAGTACTTC; CDR3 protein: CSARSSPQDREGIEQYF; clone size: few; J gene: TRBJ2-7; V gene: TRBV20-1; D gene: TRBD1
CDR3 DNA: TGTGCCAGCAGTCCGTCGAGTCAAGAGACCCAGTACTTC; CDR3 protein: CASSPSSQETQYF; clone size: .; J gene: TRBJ2-5; V gene: TRBV7-6; D gene: .
CDR3 DNA: TGTGCCAGCAGCGTAGACGGTGGGGACTACGGCACAGATACGCAGTATTTT; CDR3 protein: CASSVDGGDYGTDTQYF; clone size: .; J gene: TRBJ2-3; V gene: TRBV9; D gene: TRBD2
CDR3 DNA: TGCGCCAGCAGCCAAAACCCGACAGGGGTTAACTATGGCTACACCTTC; CDR3 protein: CASSQNPTGVNYGYTF; clone size: .; J gene: TRBJ1-2; V gene: TRBV4-3; D gene: TRBD1
CDR3 DNA: TGTGCCAGCTCACCAGGGCAGGAGAATCAGCCCCAGCATTTT; CDR3 protein: CASSPGQENQPQHF; clone size: once; J gene: TRBJ1-5; V gene: TRBV18; D gene: .
CDR3 DNA: TGTGCCAGCAGTTTAAGCGGGGATGGCACAGATACGCAGTATTTT; CDR3 protein: CASSLSGDGTDTQYF; clone size: .; J gene: TRBJ2-3; V gene: TRBV12-3/TRBV12-4; D gene: TRBD2
CDR3 DNA: TGTGCCAGCAGTTACTCGAGTGGGGGCCCTTTCACAGATACGCAGTATTTT; CDR3 protein: CASSYSSGGPFTDTQYF; clone size: .; J gene: TRBJ2-3; V gene: TRBV6-2/TRBV6-3; D gene: .
CDR3 DNA: TGTGCCAGCAGTGCGCGGGACGGAGGCACCTACGAGCAGTACTTC; CDR3 protein: CASSARDGGTYEQYF; clone size: .; J gene: TRBJ2-7; V gene: TRBV6-1; D gene: .
CDR3 DNA: TGTGCCAGCAGTCGCGACAGGGACTATGGCTACACCTTC; CDR3 protein: CASSRDRDYGYTF; clone size: many; J gene: TRBJ1-2; V gene: TRBV12-3/TRBV12-4; D gene: TRBD1
CDR3 DNA: TGTGCCAGCAGCGTAGAGGAATACACTGAAGCTTTCTTT; CDR3 protein: CASSVEEYTEAFF; clone size: .; J gene: TRBJ1-1; V gene: TRBV9; D gene: .
CDR3 DNA: TGTGCCAGCAGCCACGGAAGGGGGCTTTACTCGAGCTCCTACAATGAGCAGTTCTTC; CDR3 protein: CASSHGRGLYSSSYNEQFF; clone size: .; J gene: TRBJ2-1; V gene: TRBV3-1; D gene: TRBD1
CDR3 DNA: TGTGCCAGCAGCCGTTCCTCAGCGGGAGTATTCTACGAGCAGTACTTC; CDR3 protein: CASSRSSAGVFYEQYF; clone size: many; J gene: TRBJ2-7; V gene: TRBV5-5; D gene: TRBD2
CDR3 DNA: TGTGCCAGCAGTTTAGGGGGGGGCCCAGATACGCTGTATTTT; CDR3 protein: CASSLGGGPDTLYF; clone size: many; J gene: TRBJ2-3; V gene: TRBV12-3/TRBV12-4; D gene: .
CDR3 DNA: TGTGCCAGCAGGAGGACTAGCGAGAATGAGCAGTTCTTC; CDR3 protein: CASRRTSENEQFF; clone size: many; J gene: TRBJ2-1; V gene: TRBV6-2/TRBV6-3; D gene: TRBD2
CDR3 DNA: TGCAGTGCTAGACCGGACTCGAGGGCAGATACGCAGTATTTT; CDR3 protein: CSARPDSRADTQYF; clone size: few; J gene: TRBJ2-3; V gene: TRBV20-1; D gene: .
CDR3 DNA: TGTGCCATCAGCATTAGCGGGAGTAGCGAGCAGTACTTC; CDR3 protein: CAISISGSSEQYF; clone size: .; J gene: TRBJ2-7; V gene: TRBV10-3; D gene: TRBD2
CDR3 DNA: TGTGCCAGCAGCTTGAAGAGGGGCAGGGGATCCTACAATGAGCAGTTCTTC; CDR3 protein: CASSLKRGRGSYNEQFF; clone size: few; J gene: TRBJ2-1; V gene: TRBV5-4; D gene: .
CDR3 DNA: TGTGCCAGCAGCGACCTAGCGAACAATGAGCAGTTCTTC; CDR3 protein: CASSDLANNEQFF; clone size: few; J gene: TRBJ2-1; V gene: TRBV7-3; D gene: .
CDR3 DNA: TGTGCCAGCAGCCTCCTTTTGGTAGATACGCAGTATTTT; CDR3 protein: CASSLLLVDTQYF; clone size: few; J gene: TRBJ2-3; V gene: TRBV11-2; D gene: .
CDR3 DNA: TGTGCCAGCAGCTTAGATCCGAGGGGCAGGGGGCTGGCTGGTACGCAGTATTTT; CDR3 protein: CASSLDPRGRGLAGTQYF; clone size: many; J gene: TRBJ2-3; V gene: TRBV11-2; D gene: TRBD1